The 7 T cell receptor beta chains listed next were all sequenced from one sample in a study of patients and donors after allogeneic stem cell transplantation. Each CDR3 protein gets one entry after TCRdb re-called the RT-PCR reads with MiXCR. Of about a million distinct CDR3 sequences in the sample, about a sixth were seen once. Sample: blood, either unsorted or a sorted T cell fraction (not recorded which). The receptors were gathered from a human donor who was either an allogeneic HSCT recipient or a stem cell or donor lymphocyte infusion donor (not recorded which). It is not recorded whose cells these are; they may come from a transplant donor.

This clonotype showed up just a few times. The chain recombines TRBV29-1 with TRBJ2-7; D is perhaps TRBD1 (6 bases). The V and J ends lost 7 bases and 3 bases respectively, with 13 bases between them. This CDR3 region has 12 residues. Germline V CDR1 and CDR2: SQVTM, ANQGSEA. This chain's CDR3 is CSAQGWNYEQYF. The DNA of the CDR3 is TGCAGCGCCCAGGGGTGGAACTACGAGCAGTACTTC.

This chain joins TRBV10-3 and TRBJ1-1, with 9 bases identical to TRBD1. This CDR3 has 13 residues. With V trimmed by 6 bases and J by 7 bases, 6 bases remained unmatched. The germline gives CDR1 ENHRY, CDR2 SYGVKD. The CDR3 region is CAISHGTGIEAFF. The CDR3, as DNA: TGTGCCATCAGCCATGGGACAGGGATTGAAGCTTTCTTT.

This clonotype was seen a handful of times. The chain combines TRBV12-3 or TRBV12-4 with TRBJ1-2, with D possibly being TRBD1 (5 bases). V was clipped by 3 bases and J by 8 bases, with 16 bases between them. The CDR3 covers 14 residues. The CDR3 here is CASSLGFGTRGYTF. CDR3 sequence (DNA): TGTGCCAGCAGTTTGGGCTTCGGGACGAGGGGCTACACCTTC.

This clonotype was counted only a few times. The CDR3 loop reads CATLSRDTQYF. For the CDR3, the DNA is TGTGCCACCCTATCCCGGGATACGCAGTATTTT. This chain links TRBV6-1 with TRBJ2-3; D uncertain. Germline V gene sequence: CDR1 MNHNS, CDR2 SASEGT. This CDR3 comprises 11 residues. V was shortened by 10 bases and J by 6 bases, with 11 bases between the two germline ends.

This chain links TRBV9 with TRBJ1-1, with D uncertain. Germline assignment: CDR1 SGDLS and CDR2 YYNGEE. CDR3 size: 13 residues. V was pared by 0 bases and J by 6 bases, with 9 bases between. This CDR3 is CASSVASQAEAFF. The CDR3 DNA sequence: TGTGCCAGCAGCGTAGCTAGCCAGGCTGAAGCTTTCTTT.

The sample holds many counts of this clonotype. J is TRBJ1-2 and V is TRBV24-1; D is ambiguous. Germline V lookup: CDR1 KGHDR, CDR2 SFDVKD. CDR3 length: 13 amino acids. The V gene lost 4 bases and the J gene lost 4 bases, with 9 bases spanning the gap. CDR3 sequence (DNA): TGTGCCACCAGTGACTTCCAATTCTATGGCTACACCTTC. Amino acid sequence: CATSDFQFYGYTF.

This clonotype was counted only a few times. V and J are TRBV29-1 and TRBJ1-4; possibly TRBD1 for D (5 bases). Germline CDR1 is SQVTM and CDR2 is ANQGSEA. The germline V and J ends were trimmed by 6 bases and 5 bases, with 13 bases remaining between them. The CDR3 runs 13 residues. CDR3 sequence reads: CSVQRGPNEKLFF. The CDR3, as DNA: TGCAGCGTACAGAGGGGTCCCAATGAAAAACTGTTTTTT.